The source of this T cell receptor beta chain is a study of high-grade serous ovarian cancer treatment subgroups. Tumor tissue was taken before any definitive surgery or chemotherapy was given. In regard to this clone: The junction does not match germline at one end; this may be a read error.

Per germline, CDR1 SSHAT and CDR2 FNYEAQ (reference sequence). The CDR3 loop spans 15 amino acids. This table comes from immunoSEQ multiplex PCR, and its TCRdb copy is limited to in-frame clones, with some not included. In the table there are some 5,700 clones, over 65% of which are singletons. This rearrangement joins TRBV7-7 to TRBJ2-2; the D gene is possibly TRBD1 (8 bases). The sequenced material came from tumor tissue. This clonotype was obtained from a human donor with high-grade serous ovarian cancer. CDR3 DNA: TGTGCTAGCAGCTACACAGGGGGGGGAACCGGGGAGCTGTTTTTT. Encoded protein: CASSYTGGGTGELFF.